The next 27 T cell receptor beta chains were all read from a single sample in a study of liver allograft versus peripheral blood T cells. On the study more broadly: What was compared were the T cell receptor repertoires in transplanted livers and those in the peripheral blood of recipients.

Using its own MiXCR run on the reads, TCRdb lists one record per CDR3 protein. The sample has approximately 10,000 distinct CDR3 sequences, under 20% seen once. The receptor source for this set is a human patient who had a liver transplant. The graft donor may be the source of some T cells.

By share, this clonotype ranks as medium-sized. The chain combines TRBV7-2 with TRBJ1-6; a weak D match, TRBD1 (5 bases). The V gene's germline CDR1 is SGHTA and CDR2 FQGNSA. This CDR3 spans 15 amino acids. The V gene lost 3 bases and the J gene lost 8 bases, with 14 bases spanning the gap. CDR3: CASSFLGVGDSPLHF. In DNA form, the CDR3 reads TGTGCCAGCAGCTTCCTAGGGGTGGGGGATTCACCCCTCCACTTT.

The table lists this clonotype with many counts. The chain uses TRBV9 and TRBJ1-1; TRBD1 matches at 8 bases. J gave up 1 base and V 3 bases, and 8 bases lay outside the gene matches. CDR3 length: 16 residues. Per germline, CDR1 SGDLS and CDR2 YYNGEE. In nucleotides, the CDR3 is TGTGCCAGCAGCGCCTACAGGGGGTTTGGGAACACTGAAGCTTTCTTT. Encoded protein: CASSAYRGFGNTEAFF.

This clonotype occurred a few times. The chain has TRBV16 and TRBJ2-7; possibly TRBD1 for D (5 bases). Trimming cost V 0 bases and J 2 bases, with 14 bases left between them. The germline V gene has CDR1 KGHSY and CDR2 FQNENV. The CDR3 contains 16 residues. The CDR3 DNA reads TGTGCCAGCAGCCAATCGGGCCTCAGGGCCCCCTACGAGCAGTACTTC. It yields the protein CASSQSGLRAPYEQYF.

This clonotype was counted once. The genes are TRBV20-1 and TRBJ2-7; 10 bases map to TRBD1. The CDR3 is 16 residues long. Germline CDR1 reads DFQATT; CDR2 reads SNEGSKA (reference sequence). Trimming removed 5 bases from V and 5 bases from J; junction bases left unmatched: 15. Here the CDR3 reads CSAFTYRDRGEDEQYF. The CDR3 bases are TGCAGTGCTTTTACGTACCGGGACAGGGGAGAGGACGAGCAGTACTTC.

This chain connects TRBV30 to TRBJ1-3; a possible D gene is TRBD1 (5 bases). The CDR3 totals 15 residues. The germline CDR1 and CDR2 sequences are GTSNPN and SVGIG (reference sequence). Trimming took off 3 bases at V and 2 bases at J, with 14 bases between the two ends. The CDR3 coding sequence is TGTGCCTGGAGCCCTAGGATGGGGGCTGGAAACACCATATATTTT. Translated, it gives CAWSPRMGAGNTIYF.

In this sample, this clonotype is medium-sized. V is TRBV19 and J is TRBJ1-5; the match to TRBD1 covers 7 bases. With 5 bases clipped from V and 0 bases from J, the junction kept 7 bases outside the gene matches. The CDR3 sequence is 16 residues long. Germline V CDR1 and CDR2: LNHDA, SQIVND (reference sequence). As DNA, the CDR3 is TGTGCCAGTAGTTTTGGGACAGCGGGTAGCAATCAGCCCCAGCATTTT. Protein sequence: CASSFGTAGSNQPQHF.

This clonotype was detected many times. CDR3 region: CATSDFWTGYEQYF. DNA of the CDR3: TGTGCCACCAGTGATTTTTGGACAGGATACGAGCAGTACTTC. V gene TRBV24-1 combines with J gene TRBJ2-7; 7 bases align to TRBD1. CDR1 is KGHDR and CDR2 is SFDVKD in the germline V gene. V lost 1 base, J lost 4 bases, and 3 bases stayed unmatched. The CDR3 has 14 residues.

This chain uses TRBV7-9 with TRBJ1-3; D is possibly TRBD1 (6 bases). With 10 bases removed from V and 0 bases from J, the gap between germline ends came to 13 bases. In germline, CDR1 is SEHNR, CDR2 FQNEAQ (reference sequence). The CDR3 has 14 residues. In DNA, the CDR3 is TGTGCCATCTCACAGGGTTTCTCTGGAAACACCATATATTTT. This encodes CAISQGFSGNTIYF. The full variable domain, rest sourced from reference TRBV7-9 and TRBJ1-3, is DTGVSQNPRHKITKRGQNVTFRCDPISEHNRLYWYRQTLGQGPEFLTYFQNEAQLEKSRLLSDRFSAERPKGSFSTLEIQRTEQGDSAMYLCAISQGFSGNTIYFGEGSWLTVV.

By frequency in the sample, this clonotype is medium-sized (0.01 to 0.1%). V and J are TRBV29-1 and TRBJ1-1; D ambiguous. CDR1 SQVTM and CDR2 ANQGSEA come from the germline V gene. The CDR3 length is 11 residues. Trimming took off 1 base at V and 8 bases at J, with 8 bases between the two ends. CDR3 DNA sequence: TGCAGCGTTGAAGTGGCAGTCGAAGCTTTCTTT. Translating gives CSVEVAVEAFF.

This rearrangement joins TRBV7-9 to TRBJ2-7; D may correspond to TRBD1 or TRBD2 (5 bases each). V lost 5 bases and J lost 1, with 21 bases in between. This CDR3 comprises 17 residues. Germline V gene lookup returns CDR1 SEHNR and CDR2 FQNEAQ (reference sequence). The CDR3 region has the DNA TGTGCCAGCAGCCCAAGAGGGAGCACGGGACCTTCCTACGAGCAGTACTTC. This codes for CASSPRGSTGPSYEQYF.

The chain recombines TRBV20-1 with TRBJ1-2, with 9 bases lining up with TRBD1. The V and J ends lost 6 bases and 4 bases, in that order; junction bases with no gene match: 9. Germline CDR1 is DFQATT and CDR2 is SNEGSKA (reference sequence). The CDR3 is made up of 14 amino acids. The DNA for the CDR3 is TGCAGTGCGAGGGACAGGGAAACGTTCTATGGCTACACCTTC. The encoded protein is CSARDRETFYGYTF.

This clonotype was seen repeatedly, ten times or more. This chain links TRBV6-5 with TRBJ2-7; 9 nucleotides match TRBD1. In germline, CDR1 is MNHEY, CDR2 SVGAGI. After removal of 6 bases from V and 4 bases from J, the junction contained 7 bases not matched to a gene. This CDR3 spans 14 amino acids. As DNA, the CDR3 is TGTGCCAGCAGCCCTACAGGGGGCAAGTACGAGCAGTACTTC. Its protein product is CASSPTGGKYEQYF.

This clonotype was picked up a small number of times. V is TRBV6-2 or TRBV6-3 and J is TRBJ2-2; TRBD1 agrees at 9 bases. Looked up from germline, CDR1 is MNHEY and CDR2 is SVGEGT. The trim removed 4 bases at V and 3 bases at J, leaving 0 bases unmatched. This CDR3 comprises 14 residues. The DNA for the CDR3 is TGTGCCAGCAGTTGGACAGGGGACACCGGGGAGCTGTTTTTT. Protein: CASSWTGDTGELFF.

With regard to this clonotype: A clone one base away is much larger, so this may be a read error. This chain connects TRBV7-2 to TRBJ1-2, with no clear D. This CDR3 is 11 amino acids long. Germline V gene lookup returns CDR1 SGHTA and CDR2 FQGNSA. CDR3 nucleotides: TGTGCCAGCAGCTCGTCTTATGGCCACACCTTC. Amino acids: CASSSSYGHTF.

About this clonotype: A much larger clonotype is one base distant, so this may be a read error. The rearrangement links TRBV7-2 to TRBJ1-1; TRBD1 matches 10 bases. Germline CDR1 SGHTA, CDR2 FQGNSA. The CDR3 is 13 residues long. The ends lost 4 bases at V and 9 bases at J; junction bases unmatched: 5. CDR3: CASSSGTGVKAFF. The CDR3 coding sequence is TGTGCCAGCAGCTCCGGGACAGGGGTGAAAGCTTTCTTT.

This clonotype is labeled medium-sized. This chain uses TRBV6-5 with TRBJ1-1; no clear D gene. Germline V CDR1 and CDR2: MNHEY, SVGAGI. V was clipped by 4 bases and J by 2 bases, with 11 bases between them. CDR3 length: 14 residues. The CDR3 DNA is TGTGCCAGCAGTTTCCACCCGGCCAACACTGAAGCTTTCTTT. Its translation is CASSFHPANTEAFF.

This clonotype is categorized as medium-sized. In DNA form, the CDR3 reads TGTGCCAGCGCTCCCGGGACAGGGAATGAAAAACTGTTTTTT. Its protein is CASAPGTGNEKLFF. The gene calls are TRBV19 and TRBJ1-4; 9 positions match TRBD1. Germline loops: CDR1 LNHDA, CDR2 SQIVND (reference sequence). V dropped 9 bases and J dropped 5; count of bases not matched to a gene: 7. The CDR3 consists of 14 residues.

This chain connects TRBV12-5 to TRBJ1-4; the D gene is possibly TRBD1 (5 bases). Germline V gives CDR1 LGHNT, CDR2 FRNRAP. The CDR3 consists of 14 residues. Trimming stripped 1 base from V and 4 bases from J, with 7 bases between. CDR3 residues: CASGLGGVNEKLFF. The DNA of the CDR3 is TGTGCTAGTGGTTTGGGGGGGGTTAATGAAAAACTGTTTTTT.

By sample fraction, this clonotype is medium-sized. The J gene is TRBJ1-4, the V gene TRBV18; D uncertain. Per germline, CDR1 KGHSH and CDR2 LQKENI. CDR3 length: 15 amino acids. With 3 bases removed from V and 0 bases from J, the gap between germline ends came to 8 bases. CDR3 loop: CASSPDIATNEKLFF. The CDR3 nucleotides read TGTGCCAGCTCACCCGACATTGCAACTAATGAAAAACTGTTTTTT.

This clonotype ranks as medium-sized. V gene TRBV5-6 combines with J gene TRBJ2-7; weak D call: TRBD2 (5 bases). V dropped 0 bases and J dropped 2 bases, with 12 bases sitting between them. There are 15 residues in the CDR3. Germline V gene lookup returns CDR1 SGHDT and CDR2 YYEEEE. CDR3 DNA sequence: TGTGCCAGCAGCTTGGTCCTAGGACTCCCCTACGAGCAGTACTTC. Translated: CASSLVLGLPYEQYF.

This clonotype is judged medium-sized. V is TRBV18 and J is TRBJ1-1; 7 bases line up with TRBD1. The CDR3 totals 13 residues. CDR1 and CDR2 from the germline V gene are KGHSH and LQKENI. V dropped 3 bases and J dropped 7; count of bases not matched to a gene: 5. The CDR3 region has the DNA TGTGCCAGCTCACCCAGACAGGGAAGTGAAGCTTTCTTT. Translated: CASSPRQGSEAFF. Looking up the rest from reference TRBV18 and TRBJ1-1 gives the full variable domain: NAGVMQNPRHLVRRRGQEARLRCSPMKGHSHVYWYRQLPEEGLKFMVYLQKENIIDESGMPKERFSAEFPKEGPSILRIQQVVRGDSAAYFCASSPRQGSEAFFGQGTRLTVV.

By its share, this clonotype is medium-sized. The V gene is TRBV19, the J gene TRBJ1-2; 8 bases are shared with TRBD1. Per germline, CDR1 LNHDA and CDR2 SQIVND (reference sequence). This CDR3 region has 16 residues. Trimming took 3 bases from V and 4 from J; bases not matched to a gene: 10. The CDR3 spells CASSILVGQASYGYTF. The CDR3 DNA is TGTGCCAGTAGTATTCTTGTGGGACAGGCGAGCTATGGCTACACCTTC.

This clonotype was found many times. The chain couples TRBV6-5 to TRBJ1-3; D call uncertain. This CDR3 region has 16 residues. The germline gives CDR1 MNHEY, CDR2 SVGAGI. V was trimmed by 4 bases and J by 1 base, leaving 14 bases between them. CDR3 coding DNA: TGTGCCAGCAGTTCCTTCCCCCAGGATTCTGGAAACACCATATATTTT. It is translated as CASSSFPQDSGNTIYF.

The CDR3 here is CATPKRENEKLFF. Here the CDR3 DNA reads TGTGCCACCCCAAAGCGGGAAAATGAAAAACTGTTTTTT. The chain has TRBV5-3 and TRBJ1-4; D gene unclear. TRBV5-3 is reported as an ORF; its role is uncertain. V lost 9 bases and J 5 bases, leaving 14 bases between the germline ends. The CDR3 runs 13 residues.

This chain links TRBV28 with TRBJ2-7; D gene unclear. Trimming removed 3 bases from V and 0 bases from J, with 15 bases in between. The length of the CDR3 is 16 residues. From germline, CDR1 is MDHEN and CDR2 SYDVKM. CDR3 amino acids: CASSFTLTGLSYEQYF. The DNA for the CDR3 is TGTGCCAGCAGTTTTACCCTGACGGGTCTCTCCTACGAGCAGTACTTC.

This clonotype is categorized as medium-sized. The gene calls are TRBV6-6 and TRBJ1-2; D remains ambiguous. CDR3 size: 16 residues. Trimming cost V 8 bases and J 4 bases, with 23 bases left between them. Per the germline V gene, CDR1 is MNHNY and CDR2 is SVGAGI (reference sequence). In DNA form, the CDR3 reads TGTGCCAGCCTTTTCTCACCTTTCGAGGATGGCTATGGCTACACCTTC. Amino acid sequence: CASLFSPFEDGYGYTF.

By share, this clonotype ranks as medium-sized (0.01 to 0.1%). The chain employs TRBV10-3 and TRBJ1-2; tentative D call: TRBD1 (5 bases). Germline assignment: CDR1 ENHRY and CDR2 SYGVKD. The CDR3 consists of 12 residues. The ends were cut back, 11 bases at V and 6 bases at J, with 16 bases in the middle. CDR3 bases: TGTGCCTCTAGGGGTCAGTCCAATGGCTACACCTTC. This translates into CASRGQSNGYTF.